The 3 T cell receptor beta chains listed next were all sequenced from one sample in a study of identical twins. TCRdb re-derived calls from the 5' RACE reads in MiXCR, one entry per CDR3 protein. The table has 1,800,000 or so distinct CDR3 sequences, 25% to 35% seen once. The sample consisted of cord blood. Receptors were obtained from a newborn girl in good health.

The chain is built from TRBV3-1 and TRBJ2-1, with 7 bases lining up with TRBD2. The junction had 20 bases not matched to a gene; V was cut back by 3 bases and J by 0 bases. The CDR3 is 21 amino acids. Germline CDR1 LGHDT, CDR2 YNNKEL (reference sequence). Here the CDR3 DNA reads TGTGCCAGCAGCCAGCACGGCGAGTTTGCTCGGACTAGAAGCTCCTACAATGAGCAGTTCTTC. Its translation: CASSQHGEFARTRSSYNEQFF.

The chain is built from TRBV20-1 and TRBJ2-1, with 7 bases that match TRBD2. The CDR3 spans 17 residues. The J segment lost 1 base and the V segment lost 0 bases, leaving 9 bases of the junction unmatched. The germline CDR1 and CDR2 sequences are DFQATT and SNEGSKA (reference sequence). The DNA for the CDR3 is TGCAGTGCTAGAGATTGGGCGGGAGTAGGTTCCTACAATGAGCAGTTCTTC. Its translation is CSARDWAGVGSYNEQFF.

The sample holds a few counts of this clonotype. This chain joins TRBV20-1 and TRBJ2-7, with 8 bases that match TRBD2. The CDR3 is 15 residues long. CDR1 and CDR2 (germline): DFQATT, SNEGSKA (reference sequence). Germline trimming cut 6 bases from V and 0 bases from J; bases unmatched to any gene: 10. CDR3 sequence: CSAPELAALSYEQYF. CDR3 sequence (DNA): TGCAGTGCCCCGGAACTAGCGGCCCTCTCCTACGAGCAGTACTTC.